Here is one TCR beta chain with its context. What it binds is unknown. With V trimmed by 9 bases and J by 7 bases, 14 bases remained unmatched. CDR3 length: 15 residues. CDR1 and CDR2 from the germline V gene are MNHEY and SMNVEV (reference sequence). These data originate in a study of cytomegalovirus exposure and HLA in healthy donors. Study-wide background: Unique TCR beta sequences numbering 120 million or so came from about 179 million T cells in an earlier analysis. Findings of the study overall: Near-uniform donor sequencing depth was presumed by presence/absence analyses.

In the PCR, 60 Vbeta and 13 Jbeta primers were used. Assay: immunoSEQ multiplex PCR; the TCRdb copy retains only in-frame clones and omits some. Here the sample spans about 110,000 clones, roughly 15% being singletons. The clonotype originates from a woman aged 18-29 years in good health and CMV-seronegative. The sequencing sample was made of PBMCs. This chain joins TRBV27 and TRBJ2-1; TRBD2 aligns across 8 bases. CDR3 bases: TGTGCCAGTCAGGCGGGAGGTCCGGGGGGGAATGAGCAGTTCTTC. Its protein product is CASQAGGPGGNEQFF.